The 14 T cell receptor beta chains listed next were all sequenced from one sample in a study of shared clonotypes between healthy human individuals. Sequencing used immunoSEQ multiplex PCR; TCRdb keeps in-frame clones, though not all of them. This sample has just over 2,000,000 clones; about 95% occur once, and the top ten carry 1% to 1.3%. CD45RO negativity and positive selection for CCR7 defined naive CD8 cells, a population that excluded terminally differentiated effector memory CD45RA+ cells. Input material: naive CD8+ T cells sorted from blood. The origin of the receptors is a man aged 18 to 30 in good health.

As concerns this clone: This sample includes further DNA sequences coding for the same CDR3. The chain uses TRBV27 and TRBJ2-7; 10 bases map to TRBD1. V lost 4 bases to trimming and J lost 4 bases; unmatched junction nucleotides: 4. The CDR3 is made up of 14 amino acids. Germline V gene data show CDR1 as MNHEY and CDR2 as SMNVEV (reference sequence). The CDR3 DNA reads as TGTGCCAGCAGTTATGGACAGGGGGTTTACGAGCAGTACTTC. Its protein product is CASSYGQGVYEQYF.

The CDR3 here is CASVQSSYNSPLHF. In DNA, the CDR3 is TGTGCCAGCGTCCAGAGCTCCTATAATTCACCCCTCCACTTT. The V gene is TRBV18, the J gene TRBJ1-6; D call uncertain. V was trimmed by 8 bases and J by 0 bases, leaving 8 bases between them. This CDR3 is built from 14 residues. CDR1 is KGHSH, CDR2 LQKENI, per germline. The full variable domain, completed using reference TRBV18 and TRBJ1-6, is NAGVMQNPRHLVRRRGQEARLRCSPMKGHSHVYWYRQLPEEGLKFMVYLQKENIIDESGMPKERFSAEFPKEGPSILRIQQVVRGDSAAYFCASVQSSYNSPLHFGNGTRLTVT.

The V call is TRBV27, the J call TRBJ2-2; weak D call: TRBD1 (5 bases). The ends were cut back, 2 bases at V and 6 bases at J, with 7 bases in the middle. This CDR3 contains 13 residues. The germline V gene encodes CDR1 MNHEY and CDR2 SMNVEV (reference sequence). The DNA for the CDR3 is TGTGCCAGCAGTTTAATGGGGCCCGGGGAGCTGTTTTTT. Translating it yields CASSLMGPGELFF.

This chain uses TRBV4-3 with TRBJ2-1; 9 nucleotides match TRBD2. The CDR3 spans 15 residues. V gave up 1 base and J gave up 9 bases; unmatched junction bases: 7. Per germline, CDR1 LGHNA and CDR2 YSLEER. The CDR3 region has the DNA TGCGCCAGCAGCCAAGGTGTAATAGCGGGAGTTGAGCAGTTCTTC. Residues: CASSQGVIAGVEQFF.

As concerns this clone: The sample contains more than one DNA sequence encoding this CDR3. This chain joins TRBV15 and TRBJ2-7; D is perhaps TRBD1 (6 bases). Trimming shortened V by 0 bases and J by 2 bases, and 8 bases separated the two germline ends. CDR1 and CDR2 (germline): LNHNV, YYDKDF (reference sequence). There are 14 residues in the CDR3. CDR3 region: CATSRDRGTYEQYF. The CDR3 DNA sequence: TGTGCCACCAGCAGAGACAGGGGCACCTACGAGCAGTACTTC.

The chain recombines TRBV4-3 with TRBJ2-5, with unresolved D. The germline CDR1 and CDR2 sequences are LGHNA and YSLEER. The V and J ends lost 0 bases and 5 bases respectively, with 7 bases between them. This CDR3 comprises 13 residues. Here the CDR3 DNA reads TGCGCCAGCAGCCAAGATATCCGGGAGACCCAGTACTTC. Translation gives CASSQDIRETQYF.

V gene TRBV28 combines with J gene TRBJ2-7; 7 nucleotides line up with TRBD2. Trimming removed 9 bases from V and 2 bases from J; junction bases left unmatched: 7. Looked up from germline, CDR1 is MDHEN and CDR2 is SYDVKM. The length of the CDR3 is 13 residues. The CDR3 DNA follows: TGTGCCAGTTCCGGGAGGTTTACCTACGAGCAGTACTTC. Translated, it gives CASSGRFTYEQYF.

The V call is TRBV9, the J call TRBJ2-3, with a tentative D call TRBD2 (5 bases). In germline, CDR1 is SGDLS, CDR2 YYNGEE. The germline V and J ends were trimmed by 0 bases and 8 bases, with 16 bases remaining between them. The CDR3 loop spans 15 amino acids. This CDR3 reads CASSVEPIGSGTQYF. Written as DNA, the CDR3 is TGTGCCAGCAGCGTAGAACCGATTGGGAGCGGTACGCAGTATTTT.

The V and J genes are TRBV14 and TRBJ2-5, with 8 bases matching TRBD2. CDR1 is SGHDN, CDR2 FVKESK, per germline. V was pared by 5 bases and J by 5 bases, with 10 bases of the junction left unmatched. The length of the CDR3 is 15 residues. This CDR3 is CASSALAGPGETQYF. In DNA form, the CDR3 reads TGTGCCAGCAGCGCCTTAGCGGGACCGGGTGAGACCCAGTACTTC.

V and J are TRBV10-3 and TRBJ2-3, with 8 bases matching TRBD2. The trim removed 9 bases at V and 4 bases at J, leaving 9 bases unmatched. The germline CDR1 and CDR2 sequences are ENHRY and SYGVKD. CDR3 size: 14 residues. The CDR3 region is CAIKSGGSSDTQYF. DNA for the CDR3: TGTGCCATAAAGAGCGGGGGTAGTTCAGATACGCAGTATTTT.

V usage is TRBV29-1 and J usage is TRBJ2-1, with TRBD2 identical over 9 bases. V was pared by 4 bases and J by 7 bases, with 14 bases of the junction left unmatched. CDR3 size: 16 residues. Germline V gene data show CDR1 as SQVTM and CDR2 as ANQGSEA. CDR3 coding DNA: TGCAGCGTTGGGGGTGAGCGGGAGGATGATAGAAATGAGCAGTTCTTC. Translation gives CSVGGEREDDRNEQFF.

V is TRBV18 and J is TRBJ1-5; D unresolved. Looked up from germline, CDR1 is KGHSH and CDR2 is LQKENI. CDR3 length equals 17 residues. V was trimmed by 2 bases and J by 3 bases, leaving 17 bases between them. CDR3 nucleotide sequence: TGTGCCAGCTCACCATGGCCGGGGTCGGAGACCAATCAGCCCCAGCATTTT. Amino acid sequence: CASSPWPGSETNQPQHF. The whole variable domain, filled in from reference TRBV18 and TRBJ1-5, reads NAGVMQNPRHLVRRRGQEARLRCSPMKGHSHVYWYRQLPEEGLKFMVYLQKENIIDESGMPKERFSAEFPKEGPSILRIQQVVRGDSAAYFCASSPWPGSETNQPQHFGDGTRLSIL.

The V call is TRBV7-9, the J call TRBJ2-6; D unclear. The CDR3 is 15 residues long. Looked up from germline, CDR1 is SEHNR and CDR2 is FQNEAQ (reference sequence). The V gene lost 5 bases and the J gene lost 0 bases, with 8 bases spanning the gap. The chain's CDR3 is CASSPKGSGANVLTF. The CDR3 nucleotides are TGTGCCAGCAGCCCAAAGGGCTCTGGGGCCAACGTCCTGACTTTC.

This chain uses TRBV5-1 with TRBJ2-1; the D is unclear. Germline CDR1 is SGHRS and CDR2 is YFSETQ. The CDR3 length is 13 residues. V was pared by 0 bases and J by 9 bases, with 10 bases between. The CDR3 DNA reads as TGCGCCAGCAGCTTGGAGGGCGAGATTGAGCAGTTCTTC. This encodes CASSLEGEIEQFF.